This T cell receptor (beta chain) emerged from a study of blood T cell repertoires in COVID-19 (TCRdb year 2020). As for the study more broadly: Collaborator samples came from the United States, Italy and Spain and covered acute and convalescent phases of COVID-19. Deeply sampled blood TCRbeta repertoires from subjects exposed to, actively infected with, or recovered from COVID-19 were included in the dataset. Samples were obtained from the ongoing ImmuneRACE study (first 160 participants) and from 1,000 to 1,500 subjects provided by 6 global collaborators. The sample metadata nearly always contained a de-identified subject ID, COVID-19 status, age in years and sex. The prospective study material was composed of cDNA or gDNA derived from T cells, B-cell-depleted T cells, or PBMCs. HLA class I and class II types, where available, came from metadata supplied by the sample provider rather than from assay-based typing. The repertoires were released in a freely available public database intended as a resource for research on the immune response to SARS-CoV-2.

Comment on this clone: This receptor's antigen is unknown. Qualities for individual bases were not recorded, and no much larger clone is one base off.

TCRbeta CDR3 regions were amplified from genomic DNA using the immunoSEQ Assay, a bias-controlled multiplex PCR. The original pipeline was this. The number of nucleated cells in each sample was estimated from the amplification of reference gene primers within the assay. To quantify the absolute abundance of each unique TCRbeta CDR3 rearrangement, sequence reads were collapsed and filtered. Productive Simpson clonality was computed per sample as the square root of Simpson's diversity index over productive rearrangements. The immuneACCESS repertoire file appears here via TCRdb, limited to in-frame rearrangements. These files lack a portion of the clones; in checked studies, under half of the deficit traces to unresolved V genes, and the cause of the others is not known. The DNA gave D and trimming, while V, J and clone size come from that table. Here the sample has around 310,000 clones; 85% to 90% occur a single time. The ten largest account for about 1% of the sample.

What the research found in general, with its limitations: Clinical and demographic metadata were provided uncurated, with the amount varying by source and participant.

In Seattle, one collaborating source enrolled patients while the infection was active and tracked those patients longitudinally over the course of disease. Whole blood was collected in K2EDTA tubes by collaborating institutions according to the institutions' own protocols. For TCRbeta analysis, collaborator samples were shipped as frozen whole blood, as isolated PBMCs, or as DNA extracted from either sample type. The sequencing input was peripheral blood. This clonotype was obtained from a woman between 40 and 55 years old with COVID-19, enrolled during active disease.

The sequenced DNA is TGTGCCAGCAGTTATCGAACTAGCGGGAGGAACAGGCAGTTCTTC. Its product reads: CASSYRTSGRNRQFF. The chain is made from TRBV6-2 or TRBV6-3 and TRBJ2-1; 12 middle bases align to TRBD2. V loses 3 bases at its end and J loses 12 bases; junction bases beyond the gene matches: 9. According to the germline V gene, CDR1 reads MNHEY and CDR2 reads SVGEGT. The CDR3 runs 15 amino acids, cysteine and phenylalanine included. The kept DNA is CDR3 alone, 45 bases in frame from the first base.